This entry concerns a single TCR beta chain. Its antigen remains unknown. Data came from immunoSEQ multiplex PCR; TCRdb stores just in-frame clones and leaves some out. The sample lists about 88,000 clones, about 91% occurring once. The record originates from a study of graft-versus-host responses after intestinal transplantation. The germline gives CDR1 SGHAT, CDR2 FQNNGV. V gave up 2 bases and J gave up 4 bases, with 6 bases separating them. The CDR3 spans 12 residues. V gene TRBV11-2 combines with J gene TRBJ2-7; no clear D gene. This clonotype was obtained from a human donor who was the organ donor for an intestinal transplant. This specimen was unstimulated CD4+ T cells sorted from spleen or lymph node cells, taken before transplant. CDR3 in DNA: TGTGCCAGCAGCTTAAATTTATACGAGCAGTACTTC. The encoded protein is CASSLNLYEQYF. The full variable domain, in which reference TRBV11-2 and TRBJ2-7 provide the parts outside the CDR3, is EAGVAQSPRYKIIEKRQSVAFWCNPISGHATLYWYQQILGQGPKLLIQFQNNGVVDDSQLPKDRFSAERLKGVDSTLKIQPAKLEDSAVYLCASSLNLYEQYFGPGTRLTVT.